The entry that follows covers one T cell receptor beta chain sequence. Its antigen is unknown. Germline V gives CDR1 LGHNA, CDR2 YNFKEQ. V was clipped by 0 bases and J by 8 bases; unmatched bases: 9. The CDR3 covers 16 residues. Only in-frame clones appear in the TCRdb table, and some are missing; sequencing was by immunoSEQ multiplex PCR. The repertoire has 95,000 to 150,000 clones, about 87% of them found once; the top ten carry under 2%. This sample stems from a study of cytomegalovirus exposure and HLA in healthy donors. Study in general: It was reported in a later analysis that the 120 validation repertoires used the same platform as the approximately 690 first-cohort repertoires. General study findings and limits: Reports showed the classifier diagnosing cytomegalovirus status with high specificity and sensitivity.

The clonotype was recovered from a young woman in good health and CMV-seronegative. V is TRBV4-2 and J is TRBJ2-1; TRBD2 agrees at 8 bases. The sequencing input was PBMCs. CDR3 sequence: CASSQERTGGPDEQFF. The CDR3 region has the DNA TGTGCCAGCAGCCAAGAACGGACGGGAGGGCCTGATGAGCAGTTCTTC.